The 17 T cell receptor beta chains below come from one sample, sequenced in a study of cytomegalovirus exposure and HLA in healthy donors. The PCR ran on 60 Vbeta and 13 Jbeta primers. The method was immunoSEQ multiplex PCR; TCRdb's version includes in-frame clones alone and lacks a portion of them. This sample has about 230,000 clones, with almost 85% found just once. Sequenced input: PBMCs. The receptors stem from a woman in her thirties or forties in good health and CMV-seronegative.

V is TRBV7-2 and J is TRBJ1-2; D ambiguous. The CDR3 is 15 amino acids. V lost 1 base, J lost 3 bases, and 12 bases lay in between. CDR1 is SGHTA, CDR2 FQGNSA, per germline. CDR3 in amino acids: CASSLGVPGDYGYTF. CDR3 nucleotides: TGTGCCAGCAGCTTAGGCGTGCCGGGAGACTATGGCTACACCTTC.

The chain uses TRBV2 and TRBJ2-4; no clear D. Trimming shortened V by 2 bases and J by 0 bases, and 11 bases separated the two germline ends. The CDR3 sequence is 16 residues long. Germline assignment: CDR1 SNHLY and CDR2 FYNNEI. CDR3 loop: CASSELVLLAKNIQYF. DNA of the CDR3: TGTGCCAGCAGTGAATTGGTACTTCTAGCCAAAAACATTCAGTACTTC.

This chain uses TRBV7-3 with TRBJ2-1; the D gene is possibly TRBD2 (6 bases). Per the germline V gene, CDR1 is SGHTA and CDR2 is FQGTGA. This CDR3 is 16 amino acids long. V was cut by 5 bases and J by 10 bases, with 24 bases left in between. CDR3 region: CASSREPGPAEGEQFF. CDR3 bases: TGTGCCAGCAGCCGTGAGCCGGGTCCCGCGGAGGGGGAGCAGTTCTTC.

The CDR3 loop is CAISGTGTGGEQYF. The CDR3 DNA follows: TGTGCCATCAGTGGAACCGGGACAGGGGGCGAGCAGTACTTC. This rearrangement joins TRBV10-3 to TRBJ2-7; 11 nucleotides agree with TRBD1. The CDR3 is 14 residues long. The germline CDR1 and CDR2 sequences are ENHRY and SYGVKD. V was pared by 4 bases and J by 6 bases, with 5 bases of the junction left unmatched.

This clone came up once. The chain carries TRBV30 and TRBJ1-1; D uncertain. The V end was cut by 4 bases, the J end by 6 bases, with 12 bases between. Per germline, CDR1 GTSNPN and CDR2 SVGIG (reference sequence). The CDR3 loop spans 12 amino acids. This chain's CDR3 is CAWTPTTAEAFF. CDR3 nucleotides: TGTGCCTGGACGCCGACAACCGCTGAAGCTTTCTTT. The whole variable domain, filled in from reference TRBV30 and TRBJ1-1, reads SQTIHQWPATLVQPVGSPLSLECTVEGTSNPNLYWYRQAAGRGLQLLFYSVGIGQISSEVPQNLSASRPQDRQFILSSKKLLLSDSGFYLCAWTPTTAEAFFGQGTRLTVV.

The chain couples TRBV11-2 to TRBJ1-2; 7 bases are shared with TRBD1. J lost 7 bases, V lost 3 bases, and 5 bases had no gene match. The CDR3 runs 13 residues. The germline CDR1 and CDR2 sequences are SGHAT and FQNNGV. The CDR3 bases are TGTGCCAGCAGCTTGGTGTCAGGGGGTGGCTACACCTTC. Amino acid sequence: CASSLVSGGGYTF.

Only one count was recorded for this clone. The gene calls are TRBV30 and TRBJ1-6, with D tentatively TRBD1 (5 bases). The V gene's germline CDR1 is GTSNPN and CDR2 SVGIG (reference sequence). The germline V and J ends were trimmed by 4 bases and 7 bases, with 11 bases remaining between them. The CDR3 runs 13 residues. CDR3 region: CAWNGGRNSPLHF. As DNA, the CDR3 is TGTGCCTGGAACGGGGGTAGGAATTCACCCCTCCACTTT.

The chain carries TRBV10-1 and TRBJ2-1, with D possibly being TRBD1 (5 bases). This CDR3 contains 15 residues. Looked up from germline, CDR1 is WNHNN and CDR2 is SYGVQD (reference sequence). Trimming removed 4 bases from V and 0 bases from J, with 10 bases in between. The CDR3: CASSGGRSSYNEQFF. Written as DNA, the CDR3 is TGCGCCAGCAGTGGGGGCCGTAGCTCCTACAATGAGCAGTTCTTC.

This clone was counted once. V and J are TRBV28 and TRBJ1-6; weak D call: TRBD1 (6 bases). Trimming left V 6 bases short and J 10 bases short, with 13 bases between. CDR1 is MDHEN, CDR2 SYDVKM, per germline. The CDR3 is 13 residues long. CDR3 sequence reads: CASRATGISPLHF. In DNA, the CDR3 is TGTGCCAGCAGAGCAACAGGGATCTCACCCCTCCACTTT.

This sequence joins TRBV29-1 and TRBJ1-2, with 7 bases fitting TRBD1. The CDR3 has 15 amino acids. CDR1 and CDR2 (germline): SQVTM, ANQGSEA. After removal of 2 bases from V and 8 bases from J, the junction contained 14 bases not matched to a gene. This CDR3 is CSVERGHRGIGGYTF. The CDR3 nucleotides are TGCAGCGTTGAACGCGGCCACAGGGGAATTGGGGGCTACACCTTC.

This chain links TRBV6-7 with TRBJ2-3; D is possibly TRBD1 (6 bases). TRBV6-7 is known as an ORF, though its function is uncertain. CDR3 length: 16 residues. Deletions cut 5 bases from V and 0 bases from J, with 15 bases between. This CDR3 is CASSGRDTASTDTQYF. The CDR3 nucleotides are TGTGCCAGCAGTGGACGGGACACCGCTAGCACAGATACGCAGTATTTT.

V and J are TRBV19 and TRBJ1-3, with TRBD1 matching over 7 bases. The germline CDR1 and CDR2 sequences are LNHDA and SQIVND (reference sequence). CDR3 length: 14 residues. The ends lost 9 bases at V and 2 bases at J; junction bases unmatched: 7. CDR3 in amino acids: CASAPTGPGNTIYF. CDR3 bases: TGTGCCAGCGCCCCGACAGGGCCTGGAAACACCATATATTTT.

The genes are TRBV6-6 and TRBJ1-3, with D possibly TRBD1 on 6 matching bases. Germline loops: CDR1 MNHNY, CDR2 SVGAGI (reference sequence). The CDR3 totals 15 residues. V dropped 7 bases and J dropped 0 bases, with 13 bases sitting between them. CDR3 region: CASTTGFNSGNTIYF. The CDR3 DNA reads as TGTGCCAGCACCACAGGGTTCAACTCTGGAAACACCATATATTTT.

The rearrangement links TRBV18 to TRBJ1-3; D gene ambiguous. The CDR3 extends over 15 amino acids. Germline V lookup: CDR1 KGHSH, CDR2 LQKENI. The V end was cut by 2 bases, the J end by 2 bases, with 10 bases between. The CDR3 bases are TGTGCCAGCTCACCAGCGCGGGGAACTGGAAACACCATATATTTT. Its protein is CASSPARGTGNTIYF.

The sample holds one count of this clone. This sequence joins TRBV7-8 and TRBJ1-6; D possibly corresponds to TRBD1 (6 bases). The CDR3 sequence is 16 residues long. Deletions cut 1 base from V and 8 bases from J, with 15 bases between. Germline V gene sequence: CDR1 SGHVS, CDR2 FQNEAQ. CDR3 sequence (DNA): TGTGCCAGCAGCTTAGTTCAGGGGACGAAGGATTCACCCCTCCACTTT. Translated, it gives CASSLVQGTKDSPLHF.

The chain carries TRBV5-1 and TRBJ1-1, with 7 bases fitting TRBD1. The CDR3 length is 16 residues. CDR1 is SGHRS and CDR2 is YFSETQ in the germline V gene. V trimming: 0 bases; J trimming: 0 bases; junction bases outside the gene matches: 5. The CDR3 region has the DNA TGCGCCAGCAGCTTGGCCGCAGGGGGGATGAACACTGAAGCTTTCTTT. Amino acids: CASSLAAGGMNTEAFF.

CDR3 amino acids: CASSPLRGGSTDTQYF. In DNA form, the CDR3 reads TGTGCCAGCTCACCACTGCGGGGGGGTAGCACAGATACGCAGTATTTT. The chain links TRBV18 to TRBJ2-3; 9 bases map to TRBD2. Germline values: CDR1 KGHSH, CDR2 LQKENI. The CDR3 length is 16 residues. V trimming: 1 base; J trimming: 0 bases; junction bases outside the gene matches: 2.